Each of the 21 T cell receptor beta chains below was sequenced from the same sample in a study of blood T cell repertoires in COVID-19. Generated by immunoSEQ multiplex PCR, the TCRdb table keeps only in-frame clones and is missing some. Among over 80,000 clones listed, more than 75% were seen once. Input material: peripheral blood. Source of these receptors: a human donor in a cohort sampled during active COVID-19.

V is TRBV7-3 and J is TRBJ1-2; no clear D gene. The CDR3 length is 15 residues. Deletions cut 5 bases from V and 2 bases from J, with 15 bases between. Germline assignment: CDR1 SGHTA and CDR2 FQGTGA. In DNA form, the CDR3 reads TGTGCCAGCAGCCCACAGTCCGCCGCCAACTATGGCTACACCTTC. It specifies CASSPQSAANYGYTF.

The CDR3 DNA is TGTGCCAGCACTTTTATAGGGGCCAGCGTGAACACTGAAGCTTTCTTT. Translated: CASTFIGASVNTEAFF. This chain uses TRBV27 with TRBJ1-1; tentative D call: TRBD1 (5 bases). CDR3 size: 16 residues. Trimming removed 7 bases from V and 0 bases from J, with 18 bases in between. Germline V gene data show CDR1 as MNHEY and CDR2 as SMNVEV (reference sequence).

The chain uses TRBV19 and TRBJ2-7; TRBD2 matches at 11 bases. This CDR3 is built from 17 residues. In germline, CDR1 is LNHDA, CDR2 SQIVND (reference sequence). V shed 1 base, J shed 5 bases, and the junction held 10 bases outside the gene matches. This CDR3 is CASSIVTPSGRPHEQYF. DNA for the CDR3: TGTGCCAGTAGTATAGTCACCCCTAGCGGGAGGCCCCACGAGCAGTACTTC. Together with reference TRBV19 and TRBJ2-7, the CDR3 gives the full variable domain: DGGITQSPKYLFRKEGQNVTLSCEQNLNHDAMYWYRQDPGQGLRLIYYSQIVNDFQKGDIAEGYSVSREKKESFPLTVTSAQKNPTAFYLCASSIVTPSGRPHEQYFGPGTRLTVT.

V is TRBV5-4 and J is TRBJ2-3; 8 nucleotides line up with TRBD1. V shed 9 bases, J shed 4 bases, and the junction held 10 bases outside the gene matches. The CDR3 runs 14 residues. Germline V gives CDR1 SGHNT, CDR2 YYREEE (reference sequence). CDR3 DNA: TGTGCCACCAACCCAGGGGGCCGAGCAGATACGCAGTATTTT. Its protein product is CATNPGGRADTQYF.

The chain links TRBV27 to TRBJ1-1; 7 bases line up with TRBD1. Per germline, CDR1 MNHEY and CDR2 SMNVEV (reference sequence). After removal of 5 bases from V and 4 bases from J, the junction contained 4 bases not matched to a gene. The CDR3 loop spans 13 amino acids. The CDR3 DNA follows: TGTGCCAGCAGTGCAGGGGGTCGCACTGAAGCTTTCTTT. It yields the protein CASSAGGRTEAFF.

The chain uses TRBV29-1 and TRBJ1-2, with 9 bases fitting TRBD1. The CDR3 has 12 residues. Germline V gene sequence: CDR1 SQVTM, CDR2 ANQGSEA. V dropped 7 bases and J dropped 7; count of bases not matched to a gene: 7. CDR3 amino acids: CSADGQGIGYTF. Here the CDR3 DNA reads TGCAGCGCCGACGGACAGGGGATTGGCTACACCTTC.

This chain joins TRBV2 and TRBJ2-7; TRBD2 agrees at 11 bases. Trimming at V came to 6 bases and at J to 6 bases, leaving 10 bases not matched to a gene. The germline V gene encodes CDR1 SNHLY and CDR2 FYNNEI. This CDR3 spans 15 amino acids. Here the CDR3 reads CASRGTSGSTPEQYF. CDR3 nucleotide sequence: TGTGCCAGCAGGGGGACTAGCGGAAGCACTCCCGAGCAGTACTTC.

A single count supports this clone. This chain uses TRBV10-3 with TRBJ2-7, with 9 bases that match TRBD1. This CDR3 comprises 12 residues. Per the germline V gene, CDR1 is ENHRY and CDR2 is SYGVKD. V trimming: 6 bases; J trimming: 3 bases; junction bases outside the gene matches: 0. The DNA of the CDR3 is TGTGCCATCAGGGACAGGGGCTACGAGCAGTACTTC. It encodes CAIRDRGYEQYF.

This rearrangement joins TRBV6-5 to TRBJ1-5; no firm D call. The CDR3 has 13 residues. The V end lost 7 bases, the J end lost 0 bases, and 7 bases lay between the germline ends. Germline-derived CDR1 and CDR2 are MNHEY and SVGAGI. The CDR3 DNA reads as TGTGCCAGCAAGAGGTCTAGCAATCAGCCCCAGCATTTT. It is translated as CASKRSSNQPQHF.

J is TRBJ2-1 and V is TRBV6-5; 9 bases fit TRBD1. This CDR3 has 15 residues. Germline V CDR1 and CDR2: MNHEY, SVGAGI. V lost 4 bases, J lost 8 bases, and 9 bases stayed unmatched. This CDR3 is CASSSPGQGLDEQFF. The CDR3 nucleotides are TGTGCCAGCAGTTCGCCGGGACAGGGCTTGGATGAGCAGTTCTTC.

CDR3 sequence (DNA): TGTGCCAGCAGCCCCTCAGCGGGAGCAGACAATGAGCAGTTCTTC. It yields the protein CASSPSAGADNEQFF. The rearrangement joins TRBV5-4 to TRBJ2-1, with 8 bases lining up with TRBD2. Germline CDR1 SGHNT, CDR2 YYREEE (reference sequence). V dropped 4 bases and J dropped 5; count of bases not matched to a gene: 8. This CDR3 is 15 amino acids long. Variable domain in full (rest from reference TRBV5-4 and TRBJ2-1): ETGVTQSPTHLIKTRGQQVTLRCSSQSGHNTVSWYQQALGQGPQFIFQYYREEENGRGNFPPRFSGLQFPNYSSELNVNALELDDSALYLCASSPSAGADNEQFFGPGTRLTVL.

The CDR3 is CSASEASGWRYNEQFF. The CDR3 DNA sequence: TGCAGTGCTAGTGAGGCTAGCGGGTGGCGATACAATGAGCAGTTCTTC. The rearrangement links TRBV20-1 to TRBJ2-1, with TRBD2 matching over 8 bases. The CDR3 totals 16 residues. V dropped 3 bases and J dropped 4; count of bases not matched to a gene: 11. Germline CDR1 is DFQATT and CDR2 is SNEGSKA (reference sequence).

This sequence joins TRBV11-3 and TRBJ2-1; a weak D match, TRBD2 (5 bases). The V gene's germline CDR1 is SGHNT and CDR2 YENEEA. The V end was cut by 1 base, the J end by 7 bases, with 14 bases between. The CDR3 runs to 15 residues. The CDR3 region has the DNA TGTGCCAGCAGCTTAGCAGGACTCGCTATGAATGAGCAGTTCTTC. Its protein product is CASSLAGLAMNEQFF.

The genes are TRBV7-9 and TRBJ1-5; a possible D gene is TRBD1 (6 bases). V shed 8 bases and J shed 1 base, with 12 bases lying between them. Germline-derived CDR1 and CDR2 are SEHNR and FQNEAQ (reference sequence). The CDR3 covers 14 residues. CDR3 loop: CASVRGGSNQPQHF. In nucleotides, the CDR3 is TGTGCCAGCGTAAGGGGGGGAAGCAATCAGCCCCAGCATTTT.

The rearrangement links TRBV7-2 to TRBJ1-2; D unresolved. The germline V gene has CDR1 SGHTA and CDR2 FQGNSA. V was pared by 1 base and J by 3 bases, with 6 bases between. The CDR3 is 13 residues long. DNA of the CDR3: TGTGCCAGCAGCTTAGTACCGGACTATGGCTACACCTTC. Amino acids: CASSLVPDYGYTF.

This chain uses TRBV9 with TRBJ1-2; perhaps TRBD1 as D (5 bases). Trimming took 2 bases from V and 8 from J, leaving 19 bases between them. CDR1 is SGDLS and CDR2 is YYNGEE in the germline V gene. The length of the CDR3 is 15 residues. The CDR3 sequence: CASSVLQGALVGYTF. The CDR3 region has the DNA TGTGCCAGCAGCGTCCTACAAGGGGCCCTTGTAGGCTACACCTTC.

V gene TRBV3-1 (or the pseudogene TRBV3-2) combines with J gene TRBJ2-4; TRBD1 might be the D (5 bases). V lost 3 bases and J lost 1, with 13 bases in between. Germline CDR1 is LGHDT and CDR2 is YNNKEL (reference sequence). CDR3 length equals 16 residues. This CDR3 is CASSHGPGLAKNIQYF. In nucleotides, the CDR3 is TGTGCCAGCAGCCATGGGCCAGGGCTGGCCAAAAACATTCAGTACTTC.

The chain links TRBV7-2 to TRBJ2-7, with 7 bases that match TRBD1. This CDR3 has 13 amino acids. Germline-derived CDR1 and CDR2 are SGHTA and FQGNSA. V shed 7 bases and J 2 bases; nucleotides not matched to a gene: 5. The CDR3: CASTTGVTYEQYF. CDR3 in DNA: TGTGCCAGCACTACAGGGGTTACCTACGAGCAGTACTTC.

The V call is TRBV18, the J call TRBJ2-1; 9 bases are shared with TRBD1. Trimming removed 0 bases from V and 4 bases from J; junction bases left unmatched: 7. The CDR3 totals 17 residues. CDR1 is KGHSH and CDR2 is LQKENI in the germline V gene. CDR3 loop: CASSPPTGTGPYNEQFF. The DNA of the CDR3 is TGTGCCAGCTCACCACCGACGGGGACAGGGCCGTACAATGAGCAGTTCTTC.

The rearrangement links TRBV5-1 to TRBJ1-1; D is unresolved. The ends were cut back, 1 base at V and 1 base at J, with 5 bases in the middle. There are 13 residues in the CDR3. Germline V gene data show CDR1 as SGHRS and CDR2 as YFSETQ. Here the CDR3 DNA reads TGCGCCAGCAGCTTGCTGAGGAACACTGAAGCTTTCTTT. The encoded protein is CASSLLRNTEAFF. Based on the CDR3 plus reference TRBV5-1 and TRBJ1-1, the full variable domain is KAGVTQTPRYLIKTRGQQVTLSCSPISGHRSVSWYQQTPGQGLQFLFEYFSETQRNKGNFPGRFSGRQFSNSRSEMNVSTLELGDSALYLCASSLLRNTEAFFGQGTRLTVV.

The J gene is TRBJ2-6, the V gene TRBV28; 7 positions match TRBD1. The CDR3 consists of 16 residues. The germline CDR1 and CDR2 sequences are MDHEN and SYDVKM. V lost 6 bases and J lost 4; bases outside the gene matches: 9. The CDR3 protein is CASSGQTGFGANVLTF. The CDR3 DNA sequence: TGTGCCAGCAGCGGACAGACAGGGTTCGGGGCCAACGTCCTGACTTTC.